This T cell receptor beta chain was recorded in a study of blood T cell repertoires in COVID-19. Study background: COVID-19 samples from acute and convalescent phases originated in the United States, Italy and Spain. Nucleic acid was either cDNA or gDNA, and it came from T cells, B-cell-depleted T cells, or PBMCs.

Under the authors' procedure: Researchers report that nucleated cell counts were estimated from reference gene primer amplification. Using immunoSEQ multiplex PCR, the repertoire was profiled, and TCRdb retains in-frame clones only, with some absent. V, J and clone size derive from that table, while D and trimming were established from the DNA sequence. Of 150,000 to 200,000 clones listed, around 87% were seen once; the top ten hold roughly 2.9%. Sequenced: peripheral blood. The clonotype comes from a woman in her twenties or thirties with active or convalescent COVID-19.

In DNA, the CDR3 is TGTGCCAGCAGCTTGTCCCCCAGTGAAGCTTTCTTT. It translates to CASSLSPSEAFF. The V and J genes are TRBV5-4 and TRBJ1-1; D is unclear. The CDR3 length is 12 residues. Germline V gives CDR1 SGHNT, CDR2 YYREEE (reference sequence). The V end lost 1 base, the J end lost 7 bases, and 8 bases lay between the germline ends.